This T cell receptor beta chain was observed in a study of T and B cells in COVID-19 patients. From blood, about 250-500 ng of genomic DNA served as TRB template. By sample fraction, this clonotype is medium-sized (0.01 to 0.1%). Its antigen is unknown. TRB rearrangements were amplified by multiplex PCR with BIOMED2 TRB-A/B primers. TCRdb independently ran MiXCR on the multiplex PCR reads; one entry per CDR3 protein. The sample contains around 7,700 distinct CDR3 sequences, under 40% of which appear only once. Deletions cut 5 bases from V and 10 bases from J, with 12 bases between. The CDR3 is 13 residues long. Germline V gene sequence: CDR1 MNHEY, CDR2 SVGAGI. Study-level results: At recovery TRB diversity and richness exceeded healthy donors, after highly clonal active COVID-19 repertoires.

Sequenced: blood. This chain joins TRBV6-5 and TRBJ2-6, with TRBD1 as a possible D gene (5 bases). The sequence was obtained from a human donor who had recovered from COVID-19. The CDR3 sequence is CASSPGPSNVLTF. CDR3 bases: TGTGCCAGCAGTCCAGGGCCAAGTAACGTCCTGACTTTC.